Given below is one T cell receptor beta chain in context. Its antigen is unidentified. Libraries were prepared by immunoSEQ multiplex PCR; TCRdb keeps only in-frame clonotypes and omits some of them. The sample consists of about 48,000 clones, around 90% of them appearing once. The CDR3 sequence is 13 residues long. The ends were cut back, 3 bases at V and 1 base at J, with 6 bases in the middle. Germline CDR1 and CDR2: SGHNT and YYREEE (reference sequence). This sample is part of a study of graft-versus-host responses after intestinal transplantation. On the study more broadly: Multivisceral, liver-intestinal, or isolated intestinal transplants were received by the recipients. Recipients uniformly received anti-thymocyte globulin induction, followed by tacrolimus and steroids for around 3 years.

General observations from the study: The marrow of recipients harbored GvH clones, and ileum or blood showed some of them first. Where graft-donor T cell macrochimerism was present, patients had high graft-versus-host to host-versus-graft clonal ratios in allografts.

The gene calls are TRBV5-4 and TRBJ2-3; D is undetermined. The source of this sequence is a human donor who was the organ donor for an intestinal transplant. The specimen was unstimulated CD4+ T cells sorted from spleen or lymph node cells, collected before transplant. CDR3 protein: CASSSGRTDTQYF. In DNA, the CDR3 is TGTGCCAGCAGCTCCGGACGCACAGATACGCAGTATTTT.